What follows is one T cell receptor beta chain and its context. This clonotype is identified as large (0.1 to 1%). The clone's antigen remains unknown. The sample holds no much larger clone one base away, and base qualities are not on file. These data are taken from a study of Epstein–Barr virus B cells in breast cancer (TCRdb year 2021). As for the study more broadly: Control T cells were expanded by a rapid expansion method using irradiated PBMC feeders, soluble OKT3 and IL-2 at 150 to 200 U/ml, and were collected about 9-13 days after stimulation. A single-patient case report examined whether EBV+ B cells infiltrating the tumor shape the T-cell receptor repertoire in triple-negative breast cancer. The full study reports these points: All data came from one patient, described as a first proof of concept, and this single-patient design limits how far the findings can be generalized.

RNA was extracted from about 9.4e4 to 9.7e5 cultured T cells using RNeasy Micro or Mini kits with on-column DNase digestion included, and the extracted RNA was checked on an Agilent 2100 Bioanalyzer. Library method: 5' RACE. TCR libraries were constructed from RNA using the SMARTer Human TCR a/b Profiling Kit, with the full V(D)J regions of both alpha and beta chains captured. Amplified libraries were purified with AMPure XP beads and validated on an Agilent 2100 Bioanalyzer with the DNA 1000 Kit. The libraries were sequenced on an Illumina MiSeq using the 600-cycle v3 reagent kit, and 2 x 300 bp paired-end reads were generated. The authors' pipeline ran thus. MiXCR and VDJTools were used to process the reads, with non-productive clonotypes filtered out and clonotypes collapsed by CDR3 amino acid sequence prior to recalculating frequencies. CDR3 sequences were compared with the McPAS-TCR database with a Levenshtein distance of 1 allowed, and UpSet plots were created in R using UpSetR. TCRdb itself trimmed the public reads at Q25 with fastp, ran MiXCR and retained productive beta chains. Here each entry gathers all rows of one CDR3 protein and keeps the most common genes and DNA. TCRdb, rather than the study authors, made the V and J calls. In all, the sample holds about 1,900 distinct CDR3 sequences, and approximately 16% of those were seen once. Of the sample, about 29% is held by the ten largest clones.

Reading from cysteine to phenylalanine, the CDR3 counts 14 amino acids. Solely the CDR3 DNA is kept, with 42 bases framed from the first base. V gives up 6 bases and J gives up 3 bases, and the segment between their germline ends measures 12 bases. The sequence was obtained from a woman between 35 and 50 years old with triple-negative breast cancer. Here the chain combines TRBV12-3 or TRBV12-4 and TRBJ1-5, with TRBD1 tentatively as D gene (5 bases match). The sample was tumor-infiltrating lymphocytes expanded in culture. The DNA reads TGTGCCAGCAGACGGACGGACACCAATCAGCCCCAGCATTTT. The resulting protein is CASRRTDTNQPQHF.